One and the same sample provided the 4 T cell receptor beta chains below, sequenced in a study of patients and donors after allogeneic stem cell transplantation. TCRdb recomputed calls from the RT-PCR reads with MiXCR, one row per CDR3 protein. The table records about 230,000 distinct CDR3 sequences, roughly 13% of them present only once. The specimen sequenced was blood, either unsorted or a sorted T cell fraction (not recorded which). Receptors were obtained from a human donor who was either an allogeneic HSCT recipient or a stem cell or donor lymphocyte infusion donor (not recorded which). It is not recorded whose cells these are; they may come from a transplant donor.

This chain uses TRBV12-3 or TRBV12-4 with TRBJ2-7; tentative D call: TRBD1 (6 bases). Deletions cut 6 bases from V and 0 bases from J, with 12 bases between. The CDR3 consists of 14 residues. CDR3 DNA sequence: TGTGCCAGCAGACCTTCCAGGGGCTCCTACGAGCAGTACTTC. It encodes CASRPSRGSYEQYF.

In this sample, this clonotype turned up a few times. The J gene is TRBJ2-7, the V gene TRBV5-6, with D perhaps TRBD2 (5 bases). Germline loops: CDR1 SGHDT, CDR2 YYEEEE. CDR3 length: 15 residues. Trimming shortened V by 0 bases and J by 2 bases, and 12 bases separated the two germline ends. CDR3 coding DNA: TGTGCCAGCAGCTTGGGGACTCATACGACCTACGAGCAGTACTTC. Residues: CASSLGTHTTYEQYF.

Many counts were recorded for this clonotype. This sequence joins TRBV24-1 and TRBJ2-3, with 7 bases identical to TRBD1. This CDR3 region has 16 residues. The germline CDR1 and CDR2 sequences are KGHDR and SFDVKD. The V segment lost 4 bases and the J segment 1 base; nucleotides outside the gene matches: 7. The CDR3 loop is CATSERDRVGTDTQYF. As DNA, the CDR3 is TGTGCCACCAGTGAACGAGACAGGGTTGGCACAGATACGCAGTATTTT.

This clonotype was picked up a small number of times. The rearrangement joins TRBV7-6 to TRBJ1-1, with D possibly being TRBD1 (6 bases). V was trimmed by 2 bases and J by 0 bases, leaving 19 bases between them. The germline CDR1 and CDR2 sequences are SGHVS and FNYEAQ. The CDR3 has 18 residues. The DNA for the CDR3 is TGTGCCAGCAGCTTACCCCGGGACAACTACGATTTGAACACTGAAGCTTTCTTT. Protein: CASSLPRDNYDLNTEAFF. Full variable domain (outside the CDR3, taken from reference TRBV7-6 and TRBJ1-1): GAGVSQSPRYKVTKRGQDVALRCDPISGHVSLYWYRQALGQGPEFLTYFNYEAQQDKSGLPNDRFSAERPEGSISTLTIQRTEQRDSAMYRCASSLPRDNYDLNTEAFFGQGTRLTVV.